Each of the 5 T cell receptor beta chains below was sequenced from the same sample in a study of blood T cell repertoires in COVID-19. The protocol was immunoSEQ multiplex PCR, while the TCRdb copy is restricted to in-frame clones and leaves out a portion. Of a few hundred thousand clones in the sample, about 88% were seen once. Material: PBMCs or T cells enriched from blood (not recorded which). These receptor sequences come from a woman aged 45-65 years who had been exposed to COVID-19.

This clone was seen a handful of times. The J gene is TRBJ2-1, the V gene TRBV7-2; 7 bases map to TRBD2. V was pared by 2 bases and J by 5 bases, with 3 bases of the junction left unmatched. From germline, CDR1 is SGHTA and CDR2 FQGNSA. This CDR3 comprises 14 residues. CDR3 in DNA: TGTGCCAGCAGCTTAAGACGGGGGGACAATGAGCAGTTCTTC. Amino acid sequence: CASSLRRGDNEQFF.

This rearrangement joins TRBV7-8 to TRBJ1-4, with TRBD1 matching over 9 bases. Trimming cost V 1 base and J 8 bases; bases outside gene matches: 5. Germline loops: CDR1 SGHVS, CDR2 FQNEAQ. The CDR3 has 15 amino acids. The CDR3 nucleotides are TGTGCCAGCAGCTTAGAGGGGACAGGGTTGGAAAAACTGTTTTTT. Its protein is CASSLEGTGLEKLFF.

CDR3: CASSPESGQPQHF. The CDR3 region has the DNA TGTGCCAGCAGCCCAGAGTCGGGGCAGCCCCAGCATTTT. This chain uses TRBV7-9 with TRBJ1-5; D gene ambiguous. In germline, CDR1 is SEHNR, CDR2 FQNEAQ (reference sequence). V lost 5 bases to trimming and J lost 7 bases, with 12 bases between them. The CDR3 spans 13 residues.

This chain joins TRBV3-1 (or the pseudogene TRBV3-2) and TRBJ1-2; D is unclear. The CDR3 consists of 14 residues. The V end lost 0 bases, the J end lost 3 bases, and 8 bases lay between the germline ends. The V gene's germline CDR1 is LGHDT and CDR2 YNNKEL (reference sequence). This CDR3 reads CASSQDVAHYGYTF. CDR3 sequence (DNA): TGTGCCAGCAGCCAAGATGTTGCGCACTATGGCTACACCTTC.

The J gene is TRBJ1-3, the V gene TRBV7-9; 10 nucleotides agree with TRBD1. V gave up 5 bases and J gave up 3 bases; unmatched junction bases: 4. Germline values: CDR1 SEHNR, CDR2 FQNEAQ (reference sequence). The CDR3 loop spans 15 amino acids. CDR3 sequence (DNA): TGTGCCAGCAGCCCGGGACAGGGGTATGGAAACACCATATATTTT. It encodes CASSPGQGYGNTIYF.